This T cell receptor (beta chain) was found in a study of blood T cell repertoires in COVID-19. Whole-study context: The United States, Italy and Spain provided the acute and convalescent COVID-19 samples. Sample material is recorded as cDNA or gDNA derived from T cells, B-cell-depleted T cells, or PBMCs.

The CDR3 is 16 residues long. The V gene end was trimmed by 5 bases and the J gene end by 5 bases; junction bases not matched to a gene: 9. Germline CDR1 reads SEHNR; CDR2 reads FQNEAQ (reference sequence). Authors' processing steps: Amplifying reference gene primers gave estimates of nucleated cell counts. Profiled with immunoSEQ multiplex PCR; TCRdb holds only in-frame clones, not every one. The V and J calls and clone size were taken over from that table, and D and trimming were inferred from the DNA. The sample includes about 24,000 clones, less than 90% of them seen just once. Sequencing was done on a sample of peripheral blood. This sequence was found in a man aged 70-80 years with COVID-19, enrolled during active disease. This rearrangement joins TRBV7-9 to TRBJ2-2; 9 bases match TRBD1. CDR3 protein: CASSPRQGGLTGELFF. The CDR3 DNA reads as TGTGCCAGCAGCCCACGACAGGGGGGGTTAACCGGGGAGCTGTTTTTT.